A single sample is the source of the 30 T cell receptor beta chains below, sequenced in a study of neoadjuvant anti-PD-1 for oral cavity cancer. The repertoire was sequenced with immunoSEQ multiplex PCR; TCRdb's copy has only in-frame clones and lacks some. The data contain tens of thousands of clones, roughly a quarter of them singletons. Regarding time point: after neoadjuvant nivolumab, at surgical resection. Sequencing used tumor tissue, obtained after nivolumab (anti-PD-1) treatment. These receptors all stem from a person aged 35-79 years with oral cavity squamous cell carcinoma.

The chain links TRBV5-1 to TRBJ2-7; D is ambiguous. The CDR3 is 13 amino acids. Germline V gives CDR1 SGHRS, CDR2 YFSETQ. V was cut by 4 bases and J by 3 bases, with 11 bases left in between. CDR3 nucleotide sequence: TGCGCCAGCAGCCGAGACGGCAACTACGAGCAGTACTTC. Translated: CASSRDGNYEQYF.

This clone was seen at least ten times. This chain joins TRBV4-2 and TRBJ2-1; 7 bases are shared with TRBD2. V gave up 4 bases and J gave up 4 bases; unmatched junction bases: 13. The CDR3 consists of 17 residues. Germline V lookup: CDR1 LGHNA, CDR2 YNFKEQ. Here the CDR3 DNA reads TGTGCCAGCAGCCCAGAACAGCGGGACTATACTTACAATGAGCAGTTCTTC. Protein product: CASSPEQRDYTYNEQFF.

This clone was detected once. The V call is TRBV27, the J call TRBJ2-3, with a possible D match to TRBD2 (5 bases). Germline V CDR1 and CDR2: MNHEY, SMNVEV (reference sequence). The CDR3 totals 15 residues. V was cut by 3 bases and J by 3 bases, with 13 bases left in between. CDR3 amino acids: CASSFEPGRTDTQYF. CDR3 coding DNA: TGTGCCAGCAGTTTCGAGCCGGGAAGGACAGATACGCAGTATTTT.

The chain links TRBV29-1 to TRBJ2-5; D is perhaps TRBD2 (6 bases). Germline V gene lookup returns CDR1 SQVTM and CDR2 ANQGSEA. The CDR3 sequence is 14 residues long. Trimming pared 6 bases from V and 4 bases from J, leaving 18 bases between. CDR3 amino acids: CSVGVGGRGETQYF. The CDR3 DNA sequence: TGCAGCGTCGGTGTCGGGGGTAGGGGAGAGACCCAGTACTTC. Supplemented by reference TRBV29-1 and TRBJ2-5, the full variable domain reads SAVISQKPSRDICQRGTSLTIQCQVDSQVTMMFWYRQQPGQSLTLIATANQGSEATYESGFVIDKFPISRPNLTFSTLTVSNMSPEDSSIYLCSVGVGGRGETQYFGPGTRLLVL.

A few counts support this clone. The CDR3 nucleotides read TGCAGCGTTGGGGGGGAGTCCGGACAGTACAATGAGCAGTTCTTC. Translated: CSVGGESGQYNEQFF. The V and J genes are TRBV29-1 and TRBJ2-1; D tentatively fits TRBD1 or TRBD2 (6 bases each). This CDR3 spans 15 amino acids. Trimming took 4 bases from V and 4 from J, leaving 17 bases between them. Looked up from germline, CDR1 is SQVTM and CDR2 is ANQGSEA.

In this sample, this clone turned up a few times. The CDR3 DNA reads as TGTGCCAGTGAGTTACTCAGTGGCTACACCTTC. Protein product: CASELLSGYTF. The chain carries TRBV2 and TRBJ1-2; no definite D call. Trimming left V 9 bases short and J 7 bases short, with 12 bases between. CDR3 size: 11 residues. Germline loops: CDR1 SNHLY, CDR2 FYNNEI.

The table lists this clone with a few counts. DNA for the CDR3: TGTGCCAGTAGTATGCAGGGCGCAGAGGGCTATGGCTACACCTTC. This gives the protein CASSMQGAEGYGYTF. This rearrangement joins TRBV19 to TRBJ1-2; D possibly corresponds to TRBD1 (5 bases). The CDR3 covers 15 residues. CDR1 and CDR2 from the germline V gene are LNHDA and SQIVND (reference sequence). The ends were cut back, 3 bases at V and 4 bases at J, with 15 bases in the middle.

In DNA form, the CDR3 reads TGTGCCAGCAGCAAAAGGACAGGGCTTGTGTATGAAAAACTGTTTTTT. Its translation is CASSKRTGLVYEKLFF. The V gene is TRBV28, the J gene TRBJ1-4; 8 bases agree with TRBD1. Looked up from germline, CDR1 is MDHEN and CDR2 is SYDVKM. The CDR3 consists of 16 residues. The V gene end was trimmed by 6 bases and the J gene end by 6 bases; junction bases not matched to a gene: 12.

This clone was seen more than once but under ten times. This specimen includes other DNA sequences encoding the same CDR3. The CDR3, as DNA: TGCGCCAGCAGCTCCCGGGACGGTACCTACGAGCAGTACTTC. Protein product: CASSSRDGTYEQYF. V is TRBV5-1 and J is TRBJ2-7; D is possibly TRBD1 or TRBD2 (5 bases each). The CDR3 is made up of 14 amino acids. Trimming took 3 bases from V and 2 from J, leaving 12 bases between them. The germline gives CDR1 SGHRS, CDR2 YFSETQ. The full variable domain, its missing parts supplied by reference TRBV5-1 and TRBJ2-7, is KAGVTQTPRYLIKTRGQQVTLSCSPISGHRSVSWYQQTPGQGLQFLFEYFSETQRNKGNFPGRFSGRQFSNSRSEMNVSTLELGDSALYLCASSSRDGTYEQYFGPGTRLTVT.

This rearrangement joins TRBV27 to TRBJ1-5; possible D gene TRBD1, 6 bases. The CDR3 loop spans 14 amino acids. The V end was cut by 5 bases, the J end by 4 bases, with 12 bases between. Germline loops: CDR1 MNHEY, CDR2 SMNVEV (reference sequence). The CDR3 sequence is CASSLGGINQPQHF. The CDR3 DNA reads TGTGCCAGCAGTCTAGGGGGGATAAATCAGCCCCAGCATTTT.

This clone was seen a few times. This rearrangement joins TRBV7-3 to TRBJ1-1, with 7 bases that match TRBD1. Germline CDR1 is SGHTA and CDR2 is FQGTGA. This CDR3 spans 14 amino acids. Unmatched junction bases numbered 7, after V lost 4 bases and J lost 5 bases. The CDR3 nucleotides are TGTGCCAGCAGCTCACAGGGGAGAGGTACTGAAGCTTTCTTT. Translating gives CASSSQGRGTEAFF.

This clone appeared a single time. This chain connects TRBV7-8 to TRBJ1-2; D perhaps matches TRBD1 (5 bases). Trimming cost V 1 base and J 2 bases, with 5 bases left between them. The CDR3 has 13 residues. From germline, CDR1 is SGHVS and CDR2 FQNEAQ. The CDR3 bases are TGTGCCAGCAGCTTAGGACAGAACTATGGCTACACCTTC. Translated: CASSLGQNYGYTF.

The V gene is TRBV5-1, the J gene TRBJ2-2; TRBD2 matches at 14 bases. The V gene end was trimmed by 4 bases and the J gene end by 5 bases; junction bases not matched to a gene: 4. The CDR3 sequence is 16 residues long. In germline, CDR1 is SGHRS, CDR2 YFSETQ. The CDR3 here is CASSTGLAGETGELFF. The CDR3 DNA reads TGCGCCAGCAGCACGGGACTAGCGGGAGAAACCGGGGAGCTGTTTTTT.

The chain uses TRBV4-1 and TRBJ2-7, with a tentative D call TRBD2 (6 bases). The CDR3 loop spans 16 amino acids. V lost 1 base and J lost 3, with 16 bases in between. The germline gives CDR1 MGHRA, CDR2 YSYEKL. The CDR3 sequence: CASSQGLVAEIYEQYF. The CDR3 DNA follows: TGCGCCAGCAGCCAAGGGTTGGTAGCGGAAATCTACGAGCAGTACTTC.

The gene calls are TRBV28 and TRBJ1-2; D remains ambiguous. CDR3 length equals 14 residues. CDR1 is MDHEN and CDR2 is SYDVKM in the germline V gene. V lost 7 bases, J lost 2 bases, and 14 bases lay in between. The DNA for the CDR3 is TGTGCCAGCACCCTGGACGGGAGAAACTATGGCTACACCTTC. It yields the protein CASTLDGRNYGYTF.

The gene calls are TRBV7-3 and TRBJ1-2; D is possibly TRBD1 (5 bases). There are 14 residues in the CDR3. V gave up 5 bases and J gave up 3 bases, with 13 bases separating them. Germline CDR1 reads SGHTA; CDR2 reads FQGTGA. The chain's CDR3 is CASSTGTGDYGYTF. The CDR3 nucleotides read TGTGCCAGCAGCACCGGGACCGGGGACTATGGCTACACCTTC. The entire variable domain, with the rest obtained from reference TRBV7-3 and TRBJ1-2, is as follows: GAGVSQTPSNKVTEKGKYVELRCDPISGHTALYWYRQSLGQGPEFLIYFQGTGAADDSGLPNDRFFAVRPEGSVSTLKIQRTERGDSAVYLCASSTGTGDYGYTFGSGTRLTVV.

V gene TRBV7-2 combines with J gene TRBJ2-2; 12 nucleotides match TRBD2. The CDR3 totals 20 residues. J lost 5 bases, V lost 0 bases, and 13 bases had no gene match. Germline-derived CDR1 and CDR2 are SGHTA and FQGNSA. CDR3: CASSLASSPSSGRATGELFF. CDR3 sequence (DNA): TGTGCCAGCAGCTTAGCATCATCACCGTCTAGCGGGAGGGCTACCGGGGAGCTGTTTTTT. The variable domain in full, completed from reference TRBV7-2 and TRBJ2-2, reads GAGVSQSPSNKVTEKGKDVELRCDPISGHTALYWYRQSLGQGLEFLIYFQGNSAPDKSGLPSDRFSAERTGGSVSTLTIQRTQQEDSAVYLCASSLASSPSSGRATGELFFGEGSRLTVL.

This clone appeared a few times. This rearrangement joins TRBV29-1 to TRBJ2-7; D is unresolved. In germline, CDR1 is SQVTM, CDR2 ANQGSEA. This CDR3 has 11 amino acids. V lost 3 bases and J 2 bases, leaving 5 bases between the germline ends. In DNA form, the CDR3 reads TGCAGCGTTGAGGATGCCTACGAGCAGTACTTC. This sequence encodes CSVEDAYEQYF.

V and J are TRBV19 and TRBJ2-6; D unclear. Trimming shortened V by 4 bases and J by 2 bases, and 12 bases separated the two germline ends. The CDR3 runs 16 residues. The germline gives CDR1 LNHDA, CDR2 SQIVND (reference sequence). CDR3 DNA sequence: TGTGCCAGTAGTAGCCCCTCCCGGCCTGGGGCCAACGTCCTGACTTTC. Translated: CASSSPSRPGANVLTF.

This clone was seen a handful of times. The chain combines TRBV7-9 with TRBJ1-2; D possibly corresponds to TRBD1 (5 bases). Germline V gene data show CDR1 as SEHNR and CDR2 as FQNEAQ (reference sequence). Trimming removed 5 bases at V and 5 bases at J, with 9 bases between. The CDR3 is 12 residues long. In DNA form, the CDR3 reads TGTGCCAGCAGCGCCGACAGTTATGGCTACACCTTC. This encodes CASSADSYGYTF.

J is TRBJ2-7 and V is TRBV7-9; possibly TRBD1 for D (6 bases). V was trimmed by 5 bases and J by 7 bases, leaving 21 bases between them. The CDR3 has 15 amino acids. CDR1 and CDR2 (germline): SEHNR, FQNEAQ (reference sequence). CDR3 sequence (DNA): TGTGCCAGCAGCCCAAACGCCAGGGGTAGGGTTGAGCAGTACTTC. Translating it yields CASSPNARGRVEQYF.

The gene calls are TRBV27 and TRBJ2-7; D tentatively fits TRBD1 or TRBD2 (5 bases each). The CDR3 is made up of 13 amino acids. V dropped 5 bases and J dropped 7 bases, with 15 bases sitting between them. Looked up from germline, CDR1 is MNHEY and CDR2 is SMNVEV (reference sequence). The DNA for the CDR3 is TGTGCCAGCAGTCGGGACCTCCGAAGTGAGCAGTACTTC. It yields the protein CASSRDLRSEQYF.

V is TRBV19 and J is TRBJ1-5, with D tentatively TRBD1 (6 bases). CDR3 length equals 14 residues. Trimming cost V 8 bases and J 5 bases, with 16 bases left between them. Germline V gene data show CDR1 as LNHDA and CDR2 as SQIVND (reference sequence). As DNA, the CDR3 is TGTGCCAGTGCCGGGGGCCGCAGGTATCAGCCCCAGCATTTT. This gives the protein CASAGGRRYQPQHF.

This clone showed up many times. CDR3 region: CASSPGGSTRTDTQYF. In DNA, the CDR3 is TGTGCCAGCAGCCCAGGGGGGAGCACTCGCACAGATACGCAGTATTTT. This chain uses TRBV14 with TRBJ2-3; TRBD1 might be the D (7 bases). V dropped 4 bases and J dropped 1 base, with 15 bases sitting between them. Germline V gene lookup returns CDR1 SGHDN and CDR2 FVKESK. This CDR3 region has 16 residues. The variable domain in full, completed from reference TRBV14 and TRBJ2-3, reads EAGVTQFPSHSVIEKGQTVTLRCDPISGHDNLYWYRRVMGKEIKFLLHFVKESKQDESGMPNNRFLAERTGGTYSTLKVQPAELEDSGVYFCASSPGGSTRTDTQYFGPGTRLTVL.

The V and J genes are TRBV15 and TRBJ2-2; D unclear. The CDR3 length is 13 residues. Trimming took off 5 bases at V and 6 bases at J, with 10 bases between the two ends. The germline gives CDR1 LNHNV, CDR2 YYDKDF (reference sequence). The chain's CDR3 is CATSAGIAGELFF. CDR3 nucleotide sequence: TGTGCCACCAGCGCTGGGATAGCCGGGGAGCTGTTTTTT.

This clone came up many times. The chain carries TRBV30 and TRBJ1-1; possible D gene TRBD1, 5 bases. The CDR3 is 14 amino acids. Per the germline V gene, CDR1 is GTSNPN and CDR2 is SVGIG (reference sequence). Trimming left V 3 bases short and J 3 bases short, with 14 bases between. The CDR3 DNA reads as TGTGCCTGGAGGACCTCAGGGATTTACACTGAAGCTTTCTTT. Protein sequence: CAWRTSGIYTEAFF.

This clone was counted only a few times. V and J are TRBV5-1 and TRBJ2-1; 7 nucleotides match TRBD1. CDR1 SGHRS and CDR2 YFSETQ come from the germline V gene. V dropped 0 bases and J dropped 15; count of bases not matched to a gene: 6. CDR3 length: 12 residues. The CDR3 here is CASSLVGTVRFF. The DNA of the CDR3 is TGCGCCAGCAGCTTGGTGGGGACAGTTAGGTTCTTC.

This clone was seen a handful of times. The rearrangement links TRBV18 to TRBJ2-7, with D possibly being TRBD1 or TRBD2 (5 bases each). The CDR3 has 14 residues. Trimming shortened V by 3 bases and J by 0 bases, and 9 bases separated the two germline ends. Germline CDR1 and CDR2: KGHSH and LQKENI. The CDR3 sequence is CASSPGTDSYEQYF. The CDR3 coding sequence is TGTGCCAGCTCACCTGGGACGGACTCCTACGAGCAGTACTTC.

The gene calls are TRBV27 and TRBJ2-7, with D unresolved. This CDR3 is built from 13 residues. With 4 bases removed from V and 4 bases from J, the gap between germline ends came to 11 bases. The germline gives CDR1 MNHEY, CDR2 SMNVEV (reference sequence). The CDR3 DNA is TGTGCCAGCAGTTCCCTGACTGCTTACGAGCAGTACTTC. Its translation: CASSSLTAYEQYF.

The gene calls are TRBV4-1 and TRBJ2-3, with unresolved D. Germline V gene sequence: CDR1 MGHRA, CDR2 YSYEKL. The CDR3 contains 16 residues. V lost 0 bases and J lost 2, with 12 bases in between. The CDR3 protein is CASSQDLARVTDTQYF. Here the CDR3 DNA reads TGCGCCAGCAGCCAAGACCTCGCTCGGGTCACAGATACGCAGTATTTT.